The 20 T cell receptor beta chains presented below share a single source sample, sequenced in a study of blood T cells in healthy people across ages. Primers used in a second PCR of roughly 6 to 11 cycles were a sample-barcoded 5' primer and a J-beta primer mix. MiXCR, applied by TCRdb to the 5' RACE reads, yields one record per CDR3 protein. The sample carries 1.5 million to 2 million distinct CDR3 sequences, over 25% recorded once. What was sequenced was blood. Receptor source: a woman aged 25 to 39 in good health.

This clonotype was seen a handful of times. One junction end disagrees with the germline gene, perhaps due to a read error. The chain is built from TRBV5-5 and TRBJ2-3, with D hard to call. Germline assignment: CDR1 SGHKS and CDR2 YYEKEE (reference sequence). This CDR3 has 14 residues. DNA for the CDR3: TGTGCCTGCAGGTTCTCGCAATTCTCAGATACGCAGTATTTT. Encoded protein: CACRFSQFSDTQYF.

CDR3 in amino acids: CAISESVGGSSYNEQYF. The CDR3 nucleotides are TGTGCCATCAGTGAATCAGTGGGCGGTAGCTCCTACAATGAGCAGTACTTC. The V call is TRBV10-3, the J call TRBJ2-1, with no clear D. The end of the DNA fits TRBJ2-7 better, so the J call may be wrong. Germline assignment: CDR1 ENHRY and CDR2 SYGVKD. This CDR3 region has 17 residues.

The chain uses TRBV20-1 and TRBJ2-7, with TRBD2 as a possible D gene (7 bases). Germline V lookup: CDR1 DFQATT, CDR2 SNEGSKA (reference sequence). There are 14 residues in the CDR3. V was clipped by 3 bases and J by 7 bases, with 19 bases between them. CDR3: CSASRGGWQVEQYF. CDR3 in DNA: TGCAGTGCTAGTAGGGGGGGGTGGCAAGTGGAGCAGTACTTC.

This clonotype was counted a few times. The rearrangement joins TRBV10-3 to TRBJ2-2, with D possibly matching TRBD2 (5 bases). Germline V CDR1 and CDR2: ENHRY, SYGVKD. V lost 3 bases and J 2 bases, leaving 10 bases between the germline ends. This CDR3 has 15 residues. The CDR3 sequence: CAISDGAENTGELFF. For the CDR3, the DNA is TGTGCCATCAGTGACGGAGCGGAAAACACCGGGGAGCTGTTTTTT.

The chain combines TRBV20-1 with TRBJ2-7; possibly TRBD2 for D (5 bases). Germline assignment: CDR1 DFQATT and CDR2 SNEGSKA (reference sequence). This CDR3 is 14 amino acids long. V lost 5 bases to trimming and J lost 3 bases, with 17 bases between them. CDR3 nucleotides: TGCAGTGCTCCAAGGCCTCCGGGAAACTACGAGCAGTACTTC. This encodes CSAPRPPGNYEQYF.

V and J are TRBV2 and TRBJ2-1, with 11 bases lining up with TRBD2. The junction had 5 bases not matched to a gene; V was cut back by 0 bases and J by 7 bases. In germline, CDR1 is SNHLY, CDR2 FYNNEI. The CDR3 is made up of 16 amino acids. The CDR3 coding sequence is TGTGCCAGCAGTGAAGCGACACTAGCGGGGGATAATGAGCAGTTCTTC. This codes for CASSEATLAGDNEQFF.

This chain links TRBV15 with TRBJ2-3, with D possibly matching TRBD1 (5 bases). V lost 0 bases and J 8 bases, leaving 9 bases between the germline ends. The V gene's germline CDR1 is LNHNV and CDR2 YYDKDF (reference sequence). The CDR3 consists of 13 residues. This CDR3 reads CATSRERQTTQYF. CDR3 DNA: TGTGCCACCAGCAGAGAGAGACAGACTACGCAGTATTTT.

The CDR3 DNA is TGTGCCAGCAGTTACTCGTTACAGGCCAACGAGCAGTACTTC. Amino acid sequence: CASSYSLQANEQYF. The chain uses TRBV6-2 or TRBV6-3 and TRBJ2-4, with D possibly matching TRBD1 (5 bases). Judging by the DNA end, TRBJ2-7 fits better; the J call may be wrong. This CDR3 has 14 amino acids. Per germline, CDR1 MNHEY and CDR2 SVGEGT.

The J gene is TRBJ2-1, the V gene TRBV7-6; D may be TRBD1 (6 bases). The germline CDR1 and CDR2 sequences are SGHVS and FNYEAQ. V lost 1 base and J 2 bases, leaving 12 bases between the germline ends. This CDR3 contains 16 residues. The CDR3 nucleotides are TGTGCCAGCAGCTTAGTGCAGGCAGGGGCCTACAATGAGCAGTTCTTC. Its translation is CASSLVQAGAYNEQFF.

V and J are TRBV3-1 and TRBJ2-6, with 7 bases lining up with TRBD2. Trimming at V came to 2 bases and at J to 5 bases, leaving 3 bases not matched to a gene. The length of the CDR3 is 15 residues. The V gene's germline CDR1 is LGHDT and CDR2 YNNKEL (reference sequence). The chain's CDR3 is CASSQSGGRANVLTF. The CDR3 region has the DNA TGTGCCAGCAGCCAATCGGGAGGTAGGGCCAACGTCCTGACTTTC.

At least ten counts were recorded for this clonotype. The chain couples TRBV15 to TRBJ2-7; 9 nucleotides line up with TRBD1. This CDR3 region has 13 residues. With 4 bases clipped from V and 7 bases from J, the junction kept 5 bases outside the gene matches. Germline lookup yields CDR1 LNHNV and CDR2 YYDKDF (reference sequence). CDR3 DNA sequence: TGTGCCACCAGCACGGACAGGGGTGGGGAGCAGTACTTC. Translating gives CATSTDRGGEQYF.

This clonotype was seen repeatedly, ten times or more. The J gene is TRBJ2-1, the V gene TRBV7-3; D is unresolved. This CDR3 has 14 residues. Germline V lookup: CDR1 SGHTA, CDR2 FQGTGA. The ends were cut back, 2 bases at V and 5 bases at J, with 10 bases in the middle. CDR3 amino acids: CASSLVGTDNEQFF. DNA of the CDR3: TGTGCCAGCAGCTTAGTTGGCACCGACAATGAGCAGTTCTTC. Using reference TRBV7-3 and TRBJ2-1 for the parts outside the CDR3, the full variable domain is GAGVSQTPSNKVTEKGKYVELRCDPISGHTALYWYRQSLGQGPEFLIYFQGTGAADDSGLPNDRFFAVRPEGSVSTLKIQRTERGDSAVYLCASSLVGTDNEQFFGPGTRLTVL.

This chain joins TRBV18 and TRBJ1-1, with a weak D call TRBD1 (5 bases). Germline values: CDR1 KGHSH, CDR2 LQKENI. Trimming removed 3 bases at V and 10 bases at J, with 12 bases between. The CDR3 loop spans 12 amino acids. The CDR3 nucleotides read TGTGCCAGCTCACCTGACAGCCAGAGAGCTTTCTTT. Residues: CASSPDSQRAFF.

The table lists this clonotype with many counts. The V call is TRBV29-1, the J call TRBJ2-7; D gene uncertain. Between the trimmed V and J ends, which lost 2 bases and 7 bases, there was a span of 9 bases. Germline CDR1 and CDR2: SQVTM and ANQGSEA. This CDR3 comprises 11 residues. The CDR3 DNA sequence: TGCAGCGTTGAATTTCCACGGGAGCAGTACTTC. This encodes CSVEFPREQYF.

A word on this clonotype: This may come from a read error, since a much larger clone is one base off. The rearrangement joins TRBV6-6 to TRBJ2-1; 9 bases fit TRBD1. The CDR3 consists of 15 residues. CDR1 MNHNY and CDR2 SVGAGI come from the germline V gene (reference sequence). The CDR3: CASSRDRDGRNGQFF. CDR3 nucleotide sequence: TGTGCCAGCAGCCGGGACAGGGACGGTCGCAATGGGCAGTTCTTC.

This rearrangement joins TRBV12-3 or TRBV12-4 to TRBJ1-1; D is perhaps TRBD1 (5 bases). V was shortened by 3 bases and J by 0 bases, with 14 bases between the two germline ends. This CDR3 region has 16 residues. The CDR3 region is CASSLPLGGVNTEAFF. CDR3 DNA: TGTGCCAGCAGTTTGCCCCTTGGAGGGGTGAACACTGAAGCTTTCTTT.

This clonotype was picked up many times. In DNA, the CDR3 is TGTGCCAGCTCTATCAGTAGCGGAGGGGAGACCCAGTACTTC. Protein: CASSISSGGETQYF. This chain connects TRBV12-3 or TRBV12-4 to TRBJ2-5; D may be TRBD2 (6 bases). The CDR3 is 14 amino acids. Trimming stripped 8 bases from V and 5 bases from J, with 18 bases between.

The V and J genes are TRBV29-1 and TRBJ2-7; D is possibly TRBD2 (6 bases). There are 11 residues in the CDR3. Trimming shortened V by 8 bases and J by 4 bases, and 12 bases separated the two germline ends. The germline gives CDR1 SQVTM, CDR2 ANQGSEA. DNA for the CDR3: TGCAGCACGGGGACTGAATACGAGCAGTACTTC. It specifies CSTGTEYEQYF.

This chain uses TRBV12-3 or TRBV12-4 with TRBJ2-5; TRBD2 matches at 11 bases. The CDR3 is made up of 18 amino acids. After removal of 4 bases from V and 5 bases from J, the junction contained 15 bases not matched to a gene. DNA of the CDR3: TGTGCCAGCAGTTCCGACCTACTAGCGGGGGTGGGCTGGGAGACCCAGTACTTC. Amino acid sequence: CASSSDLLAGVGWETQYF.

This chain links TRBV20-1 with TRBJ1-3; the D gene is possibly TRBD1 (5 bases). The germline V and J ends were trimmed by 3 bases and 2 bases, with 8 bases remaining between them. CDR3 length: 13 residues. Germline-derived CDR1 and CDR2 are DFQATT and SNEGSKA (reference sequence). This CDR3 reads CSASQGTGNTIYF. The CDR3 DNA sequence: TGCAGTGCTAGTCAGGGAACTGGAAACACCATATATTTT.